The 8 T cell receptor beta chains reported below all come from one sample, sequenced in a study of Graves' ophthalmopathy and Graves' hyperthyroidism. TCR beta CDR3 amplification used RNA transcripts. First-round RT-PCR used HTBI primers; second-round multiplex PCR followed. In TCRdb, the multiplex PCR reads were re-called with MiXCR into one record per CDR3 protein. In the table there are over 150,000 distinct CDR3 sequences, around two fifths of which are singletons. Specimen: peripheral blood. The receptor source for this set is a middle-aged woman with Graves' ophthalmopathy.

The V gene is TRBV12-3 or TRBV12-4, the J gene TRBJ2-7; D gene unclear. CDR3 length: 13 residues. DNA for the CDR3: TGTGCGTCCCGTGCGTCTTCCTCCTACGAGCAGTACTTC. Translation: CASRASSSYEQYF.

This clonotype was seen at least ten times. The chain recombines TRBV4-2 with TRBJ1-3, with TRBD1 as a possible D gene (6 bases). CDR1 is LGHNA, CDR2 YNFKEQ, per germline. The V gene lost 1 base and the J gene lost 2 bases, with 12 bases spanning the gap. There are 16 residues in the CDR3. The CDR3 here is CASSQATQGPGNTIYF. CDR3 coding DNA: TGTGCCAGCAGCCAAGCAACACAGGGACCTGGAAACACCATATATTTT.

The chain employs TRBV30 and TRBJ2-7, with no clear D. The germline V gene encodes CDR1 GTSNPN and CDR2 SVGIG (reference sequence). The CDR3 is 12 residues long. Trimming cost V 8 bases and J 1 base, with 12 bases left between them. The CDR3 spells CAVESQSYEQYF. DNA of the CDR3: TGTGCCGTGGAGAGCCAGTCCTACGAGCAGTACTTC. Full variable domain (outside the CDR3, taken from reference TRBV30 and TRBJ2-7): SQTIHQWPATLVQPVGSPLSLECTVEGTSNPNLYWYRQAAGRGLQLLFYSVGIGQISSEVPQNLSASRPQDRQFILSSKKLLLSDSGFYLCAVESQSYEQYFGPGTRLTVT.

This chain uses TRBV24-1 with TRBJ1-1; the match to TRBD1 covers 9 bases. This CDR3 has 13 amino acids. Trimming at V came to 2 bases and at J to 8 bases, leaving 2 bases not matched to a gene. Per germline, CDR1 KGHDR and CDR2 SFDVKD. The CDR3 bases are TGTGCCACCAGTGATTACAGGGGGCTAGAAGCTTTCTTT. Its protein is CATSDYRGLEAFF.

The chain joins TRBV12-3 or TRBV12-4 to TRBJ1-1; TRBD1 might be the D (6 bases). The V gene lost 4 bases and the J gene lost 3 bases, with 12 bases spanning the gap. This CDR3 is 14 amino acids long. CDR3 DNA: TGTGCCAGCAGTTATTCAGGGGTGGACACTGAAGCTTTCTTT. As protein: CASSYSGVDTEAFF.

This clonotype was detected many times. CDR3 in DNA: TGCAGTGCTAGAGGCGGGGGCAGAGGGACTGAAGCTTTCTTT. Amino acids: CSARGGGRGTEAFF. This chain links TRBV20-1 with TRBJ1-1; the D gene is possibly TRBD1 (6 bases). The V and J ends lost 1 base and 5 bases respectively, with 14 bases between them. The CDR3 is 14 amino acids. Germline V gives CDR1 DFQATT, CDR2 SNEGSKA (reference sequence).

This chain links TRBV27 with TRBJ2-7; 10 positions agree with TRBD2. V lost 1 base, J lost 5 bases, and 14 bases stayed unmatched. Looked up from germline, CDR1 is MNHEY and CDR2 is SMNVEV (reference sequence). The CDR3 is made up of 18 amino acids. CDR3 in amino acids: CASSLWGGSGRAVDEQYF. CDR3 nucleotide sequence: TGTGCCAGCAGTTTATGGGGGGGGAGCGGGAGGGCCGTGGACGAGCAGTACTTC.

In this sample, this clonotype turned up many times. The chain recombines TRBV3-1 with TRBJ2-5; possible D gene TRBD1, 6 bases. V was shortened by 0 bases and J by 5 bases, with 16 bases between the two germline ends. The CDR3 spans 16 residues. Germline V lookup: CDR1 LGHDT, CDR2 YNNKEL (reference sequence). The CDR3 is CASSQDGSGQGETQYF. DNA for the CDR3: TGTGCCAGCAGCCAAGATGGATCGGGACAAGGGGAGACCCAGTACTTC.